The source of this TCR beta chain is a study of blood T cell repertoires in COVID-19. For the study at large: The United States, Italy and Spain supplied acute and convalescent COVID-19 samples. PBMCs, B-cell-depleted T cells, or T cells provided the cDNA or gDNA that made up the material.

In the source study's methods: For nucleated cells, counts were estimated from reference gene primer amplification. The data were produced by immunoSEQ multiplex PCR, yet TCRdb's version contains in-frame clones alone and is incomplete. V and J calls and clone size are given by that table; D and trimming were obtained from the DNA. The sample consists of approximately 100,000 clones, approximately 89% of them appearing once. Germline CDR1 and CDR2: MNHEY and SMNVEV (reference sequence). V dropped 3 bases and J dropped 0 bases, with 17 bases sitting between them. CDR3 length: 18 residues. The sequence was obtained from a man aged 60-69 years with acute or convalescent COVID-19. Material for sequencing was peripheral blood. The chain links TRBV27 to TRBJ2-2, with D perhaps TRBD2 (6 bases). The CDR3 loop reads CASSFLPLSGANTGELFF. As DNA, the CDR3 is TGTGCCAGCAGTTTCTTACCCCTTAGCGGCGCGAACACCGGGGAGCTGTTTTTT.